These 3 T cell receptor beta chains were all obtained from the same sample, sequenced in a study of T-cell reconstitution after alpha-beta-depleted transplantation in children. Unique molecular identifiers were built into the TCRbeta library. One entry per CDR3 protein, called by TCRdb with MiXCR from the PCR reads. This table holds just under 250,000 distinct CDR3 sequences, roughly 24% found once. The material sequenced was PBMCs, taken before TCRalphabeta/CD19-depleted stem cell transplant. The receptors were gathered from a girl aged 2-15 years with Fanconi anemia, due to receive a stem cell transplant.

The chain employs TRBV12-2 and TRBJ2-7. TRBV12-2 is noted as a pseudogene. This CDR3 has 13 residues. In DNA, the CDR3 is TGTGCAAGTCGCTTAGGACAAAACTACGAGCAGTACTTC. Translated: CASRLGQNYEQYF.

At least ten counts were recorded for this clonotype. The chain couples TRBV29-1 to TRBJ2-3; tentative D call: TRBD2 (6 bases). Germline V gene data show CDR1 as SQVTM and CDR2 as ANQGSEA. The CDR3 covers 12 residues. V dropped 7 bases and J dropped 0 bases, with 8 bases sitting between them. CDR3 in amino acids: CSGSGSTDTQYF. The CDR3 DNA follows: TGCAGCGGTAGCGGAAGCACAGATACGCAGTATTTT.

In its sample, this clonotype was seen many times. The CDR3 is CSARLAGGTDTQYF. The CDR3 DNA is TGCAGTGCTCGACTAGCGGGGGGGACAGATACGCAGTATTTT. The rearrangement links TRBV20-1 to TRBJ2-3; the match to TRBD2 covers 14 bases. V was pared by 5 bases and J by 3 bases, with 1 base of the junction left unmatched. Germline assignment: CDR1 DFQATT and CDR2 SNEGSKA (reference sequence). The CDR3 has 14 residues.